The source of this T cell receptor (beta chain) is a study of cytotoxic CD8 clonotypes in ibrutinib-treated CLL. On the study more broadly: Average yields of around 260,000 productive templates and 75,000 to 100,000 productive rearrangements characterized the samples. Study-wide findings and caveats: Samples from sustained-remission and progressing patients were taken at different times. Clonotypes that were public were uncommon, and they contracted or stayed stable on treatment.

Genomic DNA (roughly 2 micrograms) was obtained from cryopreserved PBMCs for construction of TCR beta libraries. Sequencing was performed with immunoSEQ multiplex PCR; in TCRdb, only in-frame clones are kept and a portion is missing. The sample records about 120,000 clones, roughly 57% being singletons. As to this clone: Its antigen is still unknown.

Trimming took off 0 bases at V and 7 bases at J, with 16 bases between the two ends. Germline V gives CDR1 SGDLS, CDR2 YYNGEE. The CDR3 extends over 15 amino acids. The chain joins TRBV9 to TRBJ1-2; the D gene is possibly TRBD1 (5 bases). The sequences come from PBMCs, collected after 24 months of ibrutinib treatment. The receptor comes from a human donor with chronic lymphocytic leukemia. CDR3 region: CASSVDGGSFIGYTF. Here the CDR3 DNA reads TGTGCCAGCAGCGTAGATGGGGGAAGTTTTATTGGCTACACCTTC.